These 2 T cell receptor beta chains came from one sample sequenced in a study of T cell responses to AZD1222 COVID-19 vaccine. Assay: immunoSEQ multiplex PCR; the TCRdb copy retains only in-frame clones and omits some. This sample's clone table lists about 140,000 clones. Sequences were obtained from peripheral blood. These TCRs come from an adult in good health.

The V and J genes are TRBV6-5 and TRBJ1-4, with no clear D. The CDR3 sequence is 16 residues long. Trimming shortened V by 2 bases and J by 0 bases, and 10 bases separated the two germline ends. Germline V gene data show CDR1 as MNHEY and CDR2 as SVGAGI. Here the CDR3 reads CASSYDTASTNEKLFF. The CDR3 DNA sequence: TGTGCCAGCAGTTACGACACGGCTTCAACTAATGAAAAACTGTTTTTT.

The V gene is TRBV5-1, the J gene TRBJ1-2; 7 positions match TRBD1. V trimming: 5 bases; J trimming: 4 bases; junction bases outside the gene matches: 2. Germline V gene lookup returns CDR1 SGHRS and CDR2 YFSETQ. This CDR3 has 12 residues. CDR3 DNA sequence: TGCGCCAGCAGGTCAGGGGGCTATGGCTACACCTTC. Translating gives CASRSGGYGYTF.